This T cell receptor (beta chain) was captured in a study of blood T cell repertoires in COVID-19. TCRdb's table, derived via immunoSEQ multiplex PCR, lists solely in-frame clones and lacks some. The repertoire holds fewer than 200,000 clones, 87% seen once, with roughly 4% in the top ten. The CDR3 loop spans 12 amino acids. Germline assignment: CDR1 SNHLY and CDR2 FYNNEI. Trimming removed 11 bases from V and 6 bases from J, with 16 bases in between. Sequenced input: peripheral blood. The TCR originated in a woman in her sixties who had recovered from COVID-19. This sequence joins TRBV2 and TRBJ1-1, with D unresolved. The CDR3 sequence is CAGKTGLSEAFF. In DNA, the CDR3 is TGTGCCGGAAAAACGGGGTTGTCTGAAGCTTTCTTT.